Listed below are T cell receptor beta chains from one sample, sequenced in a study of cytomegalovirus exposure and HLA in healthy donors. Produced via immunoSEQ multiplex PCR; TCRdb's table is partial and in-frame only. The table lists approximately 150,000 clones, 66% of them singletons, with 5.5% to 7% in the top ten. The sample was PBMCs. The receptors were gathered from a woman in her sixties or seventies in good health and CMV-seronegative. CDR3s include the opening cysteine and the closing phenylalanine or tryptophan. The D gene is left open where the match is weak. Clone size is given for some rows only: seen once, a few or many times, or a class if the clone is expanded.

TRBV25-1	TRBJ2-2	.	TRBD1	CASSTTGPNTGELFF	TGTGCCAGCAGCACGACAGGGCCCAACACCGGGGAGCTGTTTTTT
TRBV5-1	TRBJ1-1	.	.	CASSGQLNTEAFF	TGCGCCAGCAGCGGACAGTTGAACACTGAAGCTTTCTTT
TRBV7-2	TRBJ2-3	.	TRBD2	CASSYATSGRSTDTQYF	TGTGCCAGCAGCTACGCGACTAGCGGGCGGAGCACAGATACGCAGTATTTT
TRBV27	TRBJ1-5	few	.	CASSLGASQPQHF	TGTGCCAGCAGTTTAGGTGCGAGTCAGCCCCAGCATTTT
TRBV7-2	TRBJ1-5	.	.	CASSLVGRGGNQPQHF	TGTGCCAGCAGCTTAGTGGGCAGGGGTGGCAATCAGCCCCAGCATTTT
TRBV27	TRBJ2-3	.	.	CASRIQGGTDTQYF	TGTGCCAGCAGGATACAGGGGGGGACAGATACGCAGTATTTT
TRBV29-1	TRBJ1-1	once	TRBD1	CSGRQGGDTEAFF	TGCAGCGGCCGACAGGGCGGCGACACTGAAGCTTTCTTT
TRBV2	TRBJ2-5	once	.	CASSWTGYQETQYF	TGTGCCAGCAGTTGGACTGGGTACCAAGAGACCCAGTACTTC
TRBV7-6	TRBJ1-1	.	TRBD1	CASSYTGTGMNTEAFF	TGTGCCAGCAGCTACACCGGGACAGGGATGAACACTGAAGCTTTCTTT
TRBV9	TRBJ1-5	.	TRBD1	CASSVSTGGDQPQHF	TGTGCCAGCAGCGTAAGCACAGGGGGCGATCAGCCCCAGCATTTT
TRBV19	TRBJ1-2	few	.	CASSPGTVNYGYTF	TGTGCCAGTAGTCCCGGGACTGTTAACTATGGCTACACCTTC
TRBV2	TRBJ1-1	few	.	CASQAAGVNTEAFF	TGTGCCTCCCAAGCGGCGGGGGTGAACACTGAAGCTTTCTTT
TRBV5-1	TRBJ2-5	.	TRBD2	CASSAGGRETQYF	TGCGCCAGCAGCGCCGGCGGGAGAGAGACCCAGTACTTC
TRBV9	TRBJ2-3	few	.	CASSVVGGTDTQYF	TGTGCCAGCAGCGTAGTCGGAGGCACAGATACGCAGTATTTT
TRBV18	TRBJ1-5	once	.	CASSPQGGGDQPQHF	TGTGCCAGCTCACCACAGGGGGGAGGGGATCAGCCCCAGCATTTT
TRBV4-1	TRBJ2-1	few	TRBD2	CASSQDLSGRALDEQFF	TGCGCCAGCAGCCAAGATCTAAGCGGGAGGGCCTTGGATGAGCAGTTCTTC
TRBV27	TRBJ2-7	once	.	CASSLVGSINEQYF	TGTGCCAGCAGTTTGGTCGGTAGTATCAACGAGCAGTACTTC
TRBV13	TRBJ1-3	few	TRBD1	CASSLGGTVTGNTIYF	TGTGCCAGCAGCTTAGGGGGGACAGTTACTGGAAACACCATATATTTT
TRBV28	TRBJ1-1	.	TRBD1	CASRPTGTGSTEAFF	TGTGCCAGCAGACCAACCGGGACAGGGTCCACTGAAGCTTTCTTT
TRBV28	TRBJ1-2	few	.	CASSTGEGRYGYTF	TGTGCCAGCAGTACGGGGGAGGGGCGCTATGGCTACACCTTC
TRBV28	TRBJ2-7	.	TRBD1	CASSFGTGGSYEQYF	TGTGCCAGCAGTTTTGGGACAGGGGGTTCCTACGAGCAGTACTTC
TRBV7-9	TRBJ1-4	few	.	CASSSPRHEKLFF	TGTGCCAGCAGCTCCCCGCGGCATGAAAAACTGTTTTTT
TRBV20-1	TRBJ2-3	.	.	CSAPGWDTQYF	TGCAGTGCCCCGGGTTGGGATACGCAGTATTTT
TRBV28	TRBJ2-1	.	TRBD1	CASSLGDRGYNEQFF	TGTGCCAGCAGTTTAGGGGACAGGGGGTACAATGAGCAGTTCTTC
TRBV5-1	TRBJ2-1	.	.	CASSPVTGGSNNEQFF	TGCGCCAGCAGCCCCGTCACGGGGGGCTCAAACAATGAGCAGTTCTTC
TRBV13	TRBJ2-3	.	TRBD2	CASSLGLAGVGGTQYF	TGTGCCAGCAGCTTGGGACTAGCGGGAGTAGGAGGTACGCAGTATTTT
TRBV21-1	TRBJ1-1	.	.	CASSRTGNTEAFF	TGTGCCAGCAGCAGGACAGGGAACACTGAAGCTTTCTTT
TRBV7-2	TRBJ2-2	few	.	CASSLVRATGELFF	TGTGCCAGCAGCTTAGTCAGGGCCACCGGGGAGCTGTTTTTT
TRBV25-1	TRBJ2-5	.	.	CASSVRGETQYF	TGTGCCAGCAGTGTACGGGGAGAGACCCAGTACTTC
TRBV19	TRBJ2-7	.	TRBD2	CASSPPTSGGTYEQYF	TGTGCCAGTAGTCCTCCGACTAGCGGGGGAACATACGAGCAGTACTTC